These T cell receptor beta chains were read from a single sample in a study of T cell repertoires in cytomegalovirus infection. TCRdb itself ran the reads through MiXCR, one entry per CDR3 protein. The sample comprises around 440,000 distinct CDR3 sequences, approximately 10% of which are singletons, and 10% rests with the top ten. Sequenced sample: PBMCs. The receptors come from a human donor in good health (CMV status not recorded). Some clones in this sample may be carry-over from other donors' samples. The CDR3 runs from the conserved cysteine through the conserved F or W. D genes are given only for firm matches. Clone size is stated in some rows and not others, as once, few, many or a class when expanded.

>TRBJ1-3|TRBV15|.|many
CATSTWTGSGNTIYF
TGTGCCACCAGCACCTGGACGGGCTCTGGAAACACCATATATTTT
>TRBJ1-1|TRBV12-3/TRBV12-4|.|many
CASSKAPVDTEAFF
TGTGCCAGCAGTAAGGCGCCGGTAGACACTGAAGCTTTCTTT
>TRBJ1-3|TRBV28|TRBD1|many
CASSVTGTSGNTIYF
TGTGCCAGCAGTGTGACAGGGACCTCTGGAAACACCATATATTTT
>TRBJ1-1|TRBV9|.|.
CASSVDKDGAGENTEAFF
TGTGCCAGCAGCGTAGATAAGGACGGGGCAGGGGAGAACACTGAAGCTTTCTTT
>TRBJ2-7|TRBV12-3/TRBV12-4|TRBD1|.
CASSYSDPGTGNEQYF
TGTGCCAGCAGTTACAGCGACCCCGGGACAGGGAACGAGCAGTACTTC
>TRBJ1-1|TRBV28|.|few
CASSLVTPGAMNTEAFF
TGTGCCAGCAGTTTGGTGACGCCAGGGGCTATGAACACTGAAGCTTTCTTT
>TRBJ1-5|TRBV6-6|.|many
CASSYDQPQHF
TGTGCCAGCAGTTACGATCAGCCCCAGCATTTT
>TRBJ2-5|TRBV7-8|TRBD1|many
CASSSKTGAYETQYF
TGTGCCAGCAGCTCAAAGACAGGGGCCTACGAGACCCAGTACTTC
>TRBJ2-1|TRBV20-1|.|many
CSAADWGSISEQFF
TGCAGTGCTGCTGACTGGGGCTCAATCAGTGAGCAGTTCTTC
>TRBJ2-1|TRBV28|TRBD2|many
CASSLGLAGVEQFF
TGTGCCAGCAGCTTGGGACTAGCGGGAGTTGAGCAGTTCTTC
>TRBJ1-1|TRBV12-5|TRBD1|.
CASGLVRQGRAFF
TGTGCTAGTGGTTTGGTCCGACAGGGACGAGCTTTCTTT
>TRBJ1-4|TRBV19|TRBD1|many
CASRRQTGSNEKLFF
TGTGCCAGTAGACGACAGACAGGGAGTAATGAAAAACTGTTTTTT
>TRBJ1-5|TRBV18|.|many
CASSPMATGGQPQHF
TGTGCCAGCTCACCAATGGCGACTGGGGGTCAGCCCCAGCATTTT
>TRBJ2-3|TRBV5-1|.|few
CASSLEPASSTDTQYF
TGCGCCAGCAGCTTGGAACCAGCTTCTAGCACAGATACGCAGTATTTT
>TRBJ2-1|TRBV3-1|.|.
CASTAAGTGGQFF
TGTGCCAGCACCGCCGCGGGGACTGGGGGGCAGTTCTTC
>TRBJ2-6|TRBV29-1|TRBD1|many
CSVMGQENSGANVLTF
TGCAGCGTGATGGGACAGGAAAACTCTGGGGCCAACGTCCTGACTTTC
>TRBJ2-1|TRBV2|TRBD2|many
CASSVLAGGGEQFF
TGTGCCAGCAGTGTTCTAGCGGGAGGAGGTGAGCAGTTCTTC
>TRBJ2-2|TRBV5-4|TRBD1|few
CASSRQQGAGTGELFF
TGTGCCAGCAGCCGCCAACAGGGGGCGGGCACCGGGGAGCTGTTTTTT
>TRBJ2-7|TRBV28|.|once
CANSLSLVGAVGEQYF
TGTGCCAACAGTTTATCCCTAGTGGGGGCCGTGGGGGAGCAGTACTTC
>TRBJ2-4|TRBV2|.|.
CASLGGVAKNIQYF
TGTGCCAGCCTAGGGGGGGTGGCCAAAAACATTCAGTACTTC
>TRBJ2-7|TRBV9|TRBD2|.
CASSVQAGGPSYEQYF
TGTGCCAGCAGCGTCCAAGCGGGAGGCCCTTCCTACGAGCAGTACTTC
>TRBJ2-1|TRBV19|.|.
CASSTPVVAVSYNEQFF
TGTGCCAGTAGTACCCCGGTGGTAGCGGTCTCCTACAATGAGCAGTTCTTC
>TRBJ1-1|TRBV29-1|TRBD1|few
CSAHDRGRGTEAFF
TGCAGCGCTCATGACAGGGGGCGAGGTACTGAAGCTTTCTTT
>TRBJ2-1|TRBV7-9|TRBD2|few
CASPPATWRKAAGGALDYNEQFF
TGTGCCAGCCCCCCCGCGACGTGGCGCAAGGCAGCGGGAGGTGCCCTGGACTACAATGAGCAGTTCTTC
>TRBJ2-2|TRBV4-2|.|many
CASSQAIGRNAGELFF
TGTGCCAGCAGCCAAGCTATTGGCAGGAACGCCGGGGAGCTGTTTTTT
>TRBJ2-7|TRBV20-1|TRBD2|.
CSAPSGLAGRGYEQYF
TGCAGTGCTCCCTCCGGACTAGCGGGAAGGGGCTACGAGCAGTACTTC
>TRBJ2-7|TRBV11-2|TRBD2|many
CASSWTSGPYEQYF
TGTGCCAGCAGCTGGACTAGCGGTCCCTACGAGCAGTACTTC
>TRBJ2-3|TRBV10-3|TRBD2|few
CAISLTSGQDTQYF
TGTGCCATCAGCCTGACTAGCGGGCAAGATACGCAGTATTTT
>TRBJ2-3|TRBV18|TRBD2|.
CASSLLAVGTDTQYF
TGTGCCAGCTCACTGCTAGCGGTCGGAACAGATACGCAGTATTTT
>TRBJ2-2|TRBV12-3/TRBV12-4|.|many
CASSFSSGTGELFF
TGTGCCAGCAGTTTCTCTTCAGGGACCGGGGAGCTGTTTTTT
>TRBJ2-1|TRBV12-3/TRBV12-4|TRBD1|many
CASSLGGTGFNEQFF
TGTGCCAGCAGTTTAGGGGGGACAGGTTTCAATGAGCAGTTCTTC
>TRBJ1-1|TRBV7-9|TRBD1|many
CASSFGQGDSTEAFF
TGTGCCAGCAGCTTCGGACAGGGTGACAGCACTGAAGCTTTCTTT
>TRBJ1-5|TRBV20-1|.|many
CSARDSQGKVLNQPQHF
TGCAGTGCTAGAGATTCCCAGGGGAAGGTTTTGAATCAGCCCCAGCATTTT
>TRBJ1-2|TRBV7-9|TRBD1|.
CASSLSDRNYGYTF
TGTGCCAGCAGCCTTTCGGACAGGAACTATGGCTACACCTTC
>TRBJ2-3|TRBV12-5|.|few
CASGSGDPSTDTQYF
TGTGCTAGTGGTTCAGGCGACCCTAGCACAGATACGCAGTATTTT
>TRBJ2-7|TRBV12-3/TRBV12-4|.|.
CASSHGDLRAYEQYF
TGTGCCAGCAGTCACGGGGACCTTAGAGCCTACGAGCAGTACTTC
>TRBJ1-1|TRBV2|.|many
CASIMRMGTEAFF
TGTGCCAGCATTATGAGAATGGGGACTGAAGCTTTCTTT
>TRBJ2-1|TRBV19|.|.
CASSYTPGREQFF
TGTGCCAGTAGTTACACCCCAGGGAGAGAGCAGTTCTTC
>TRBJ2-7|TRBV5-4|TRBD2|few
CASSLAGQGGAEQYF
TGTGCCAGCAGCTTGGCTGGGCAGGGAGGGGCCGAGCAGTACTTC
>TRBJ1-4|TRBV20-1|.|.
CSARDSRGGEKLFF
TGCAGTGCTAGAGATTCCCGGGGCGGTGAAAAACTGTTTTTT
>TRBJ2-2|TRBV12-5|.|many
CASGLPTVGELFF
TGTGCTAGTGGTTTGCCAACCGTAGGGGAGCTGTTTTTT
>TRBJ2-1|TRBV4-2|.|many
CASSQSGTALNEQFF
TGTGCCAGCAGCCAGAGCGGGACAGCTCTCAATGAGCAGTTCTTC
>TRBJ1-1|TRBV5-5|TRBD1|many
CASSFSGTGGLEAFF
TGTGCCAGCAGCTTTTCCGGGACAGGGGGTCTTGAAGCTTTCTTT
>TRBJ2-2|TRBV28|TRBD2|many
CASSLWASGTNTGELFF
TGTGCCAGCAGTTTATGGGCTAGCGGGACGAACACCGGGGAGCTGTTTTTT
>TRBJ2-1|TRBV20-1|.|many
CSARDWRNYNEQFF
TGCAGTGCTAGGGACTGGCGGAATTACAATGAGCAGTTCTTC
>TRBJ2-7|TRBV18|.|many
CASSPIGGAEQYF
TGTGCCAGCTCACCTATTGGGGGGGCTGAGCAGTACTTC
>TRBJ2-2|TRBV3-1|TRBD2|few
CASSQDGLGTSSGELFF
TGTGCCAGCAGCCAAGATGGTCTCGGGACTAGCAGCGGGGAGCTGTTTTTT
>TRBJ2-1|TRBV20-1|TRBD2|many
CSALTSRSYNEQFF
TGCAGTGCTTTGACTAGCCGCTCCTACAATGAGCAGTTCTTC
>TRBJ2-1|TRBV6-1|.|many
CATDSSSYNEQFF
TGTGCCACCGACAGTAGCTCCTACAATGAGCAGTTCTTC
>TRBJ1-1|TRBV3-1|.|few
CASTLQMNTEAFF
TGTGCCAGCACCCTCCAGATGAACACTGAAGCTTTCTTT
>TRBJ1-4|TRBV4-2|.|few
CASSQEGQGNEKLFF
TGTGCCAGCAGCCAAGAGGGGCAGGGCAATGAAAAACTGTTTTTT
>TRBJ1-5|TRBV27|TRBD1|many
CASSPGTGGRQPQHF
TGTGCCAGCAGTCCCGGGACAGGGGGCCGACAGCCCCAGCATTTT
>TRBJ1-4|TRBV29-1|.|.
CSIWGGFGEKLFF
TGCAGCATTTGGGGGGGATTCGGAGAAAAACTGTTTTTT